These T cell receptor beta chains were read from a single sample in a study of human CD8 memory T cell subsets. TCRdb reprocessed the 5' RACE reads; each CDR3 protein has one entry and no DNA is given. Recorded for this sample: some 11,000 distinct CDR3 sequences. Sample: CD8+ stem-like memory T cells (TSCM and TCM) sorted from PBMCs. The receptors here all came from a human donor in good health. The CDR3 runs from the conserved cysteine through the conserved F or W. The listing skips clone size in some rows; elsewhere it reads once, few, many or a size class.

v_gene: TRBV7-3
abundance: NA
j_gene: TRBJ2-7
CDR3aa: CASSPKFGANAYEQYF

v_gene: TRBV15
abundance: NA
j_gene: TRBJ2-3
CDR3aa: CATSRVSGGGGTDTQYF

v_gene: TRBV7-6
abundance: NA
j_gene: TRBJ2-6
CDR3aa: CASSSSTAGQFVPRGANVLTF

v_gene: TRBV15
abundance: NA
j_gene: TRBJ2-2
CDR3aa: CATSSGGGELFF

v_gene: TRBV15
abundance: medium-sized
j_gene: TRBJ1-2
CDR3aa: CATSRDRGQSYTF

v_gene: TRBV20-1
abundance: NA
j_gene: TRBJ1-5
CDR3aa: CSAKKGVRYGNQPQHF

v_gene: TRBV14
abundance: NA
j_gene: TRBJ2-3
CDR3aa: CASSPRRDPRDTQYF

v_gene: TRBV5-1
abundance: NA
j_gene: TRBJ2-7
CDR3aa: CASSLETAYEQYF

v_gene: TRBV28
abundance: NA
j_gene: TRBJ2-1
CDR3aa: CASSLGLYNEQFF

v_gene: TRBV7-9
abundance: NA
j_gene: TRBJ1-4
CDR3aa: CASSLPGRTNEKLFF

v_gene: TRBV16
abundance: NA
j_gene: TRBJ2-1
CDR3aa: CASSQLVGGEQFF

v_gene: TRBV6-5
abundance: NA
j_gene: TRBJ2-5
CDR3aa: CAFPKQGAGETQYF

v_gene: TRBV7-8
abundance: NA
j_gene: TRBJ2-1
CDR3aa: CASSLASFTGAYNEQFF

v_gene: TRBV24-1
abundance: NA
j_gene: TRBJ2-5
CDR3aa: CATSDRTSARVETQYF

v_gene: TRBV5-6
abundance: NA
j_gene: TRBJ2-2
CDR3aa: CASSQETGVNTGELFF

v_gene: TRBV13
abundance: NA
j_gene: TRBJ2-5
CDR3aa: CASSGAGSGGETQYF

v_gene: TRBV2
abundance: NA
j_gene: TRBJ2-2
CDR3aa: CASSGLEGVPGELFF

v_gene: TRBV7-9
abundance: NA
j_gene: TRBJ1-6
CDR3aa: CASAHYNSPLHF

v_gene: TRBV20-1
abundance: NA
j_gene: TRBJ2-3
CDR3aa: CSAPREGYIEDTQYF

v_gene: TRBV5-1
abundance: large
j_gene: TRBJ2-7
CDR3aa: CASSFRQGADEQYF

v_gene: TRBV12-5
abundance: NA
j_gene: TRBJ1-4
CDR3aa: CASGSHPWGQSNEKLFF

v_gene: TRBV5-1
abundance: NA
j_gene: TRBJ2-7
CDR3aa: CASSLDLSSYEQYF

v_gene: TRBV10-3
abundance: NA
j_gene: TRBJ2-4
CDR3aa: CAISESRDSSSFKNIQYF

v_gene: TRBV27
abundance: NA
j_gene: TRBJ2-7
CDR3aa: CASSTQDRLTYEQYF

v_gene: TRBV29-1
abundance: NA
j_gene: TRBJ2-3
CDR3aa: CSAPSGTSGGGDTQYF

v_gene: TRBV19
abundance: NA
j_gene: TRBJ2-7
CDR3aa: CASRAGLLGEQYF

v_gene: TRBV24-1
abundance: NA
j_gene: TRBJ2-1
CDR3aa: CATSGSSGRPYNEQFF

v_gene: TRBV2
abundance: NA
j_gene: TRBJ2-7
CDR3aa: CASGSRLYEQYF

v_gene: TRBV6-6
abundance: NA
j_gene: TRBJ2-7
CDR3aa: CASNTGWDRPYEQYF

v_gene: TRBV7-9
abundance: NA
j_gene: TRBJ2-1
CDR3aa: CASSSYILPGGTYEQFF

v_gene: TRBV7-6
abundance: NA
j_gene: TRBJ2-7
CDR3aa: CASSPSGNSYEQYF

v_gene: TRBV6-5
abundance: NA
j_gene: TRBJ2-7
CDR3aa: CASSLAGGLAYEQYF

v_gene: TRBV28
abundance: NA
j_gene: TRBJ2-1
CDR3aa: CASSFTNNEQFF

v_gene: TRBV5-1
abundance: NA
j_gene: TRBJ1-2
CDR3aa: CASSSPDSMDGYTF

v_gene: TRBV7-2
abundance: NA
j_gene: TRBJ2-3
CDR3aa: CASSFSGGGRTDTQYF

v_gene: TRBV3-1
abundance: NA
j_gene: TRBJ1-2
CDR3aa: CASSQDLGPYGYTF

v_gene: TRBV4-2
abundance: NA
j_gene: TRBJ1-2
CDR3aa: CASSEGQGYTF

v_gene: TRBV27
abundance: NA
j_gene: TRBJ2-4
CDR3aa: CASSLRTSGGLNIQYF

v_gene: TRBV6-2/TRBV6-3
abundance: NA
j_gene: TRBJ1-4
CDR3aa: CASSPYTATNEKLFF

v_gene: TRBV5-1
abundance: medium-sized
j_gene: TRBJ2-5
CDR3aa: CASSDGTGKETQYF